One T cell receptor (beta chain) is described in this entry. This sample was taken from a study of blood T cell repertoires in COVID-19. In the study overall: Sites across the United States, Italy and Spain contributed samples from acute and convalescent COVID-19. In each case, the material was cDNA or gDNA derived from T cells, B-cell-depleted T cells, or PBMCs.

Enrollees, about 18 to 95 years old, lived in around 23 US areas. The ends were cut back, 1 base at V and 1 base at J, with 12 bases in the middle. CDR3 length: 16 residues. CDR1 is SGHRS, CDR2 YFSETQ, per germline. In the original processing: By means of reference gene primer amplification, nucleated cell counts were estimated. Repertoires were generated with immunoSEQ multiplex PCR, while TCRdb's copy carries only in-frame clones and drops some. That table furnishes V, J and clone size, whereas the DNA furnished D and trimming. The table shows almost 500,000 clones, with 70% to 90% occurring only once.

The source material was PBMCs or T cells enriched from blood (not recorded which). This receptor was obtained from a woman in her fifties or sixties who had recovered from COVID-19. V usage is TRBV5-1 and J usage is TRBJ1-3; the D is unclear. The chain's CDR3 is CASSLIASGSGNTIYF. The CDR3 DNA follows: TGCGCCAGCAGCTTGATAGCCTCCGGGTCTGGAAACACCATATATTTT.